This T cell receptor (beta chain) was sequenced in a study of blood T cell repertoires in COVID-19. Across the whole study: From the United States, Italy and Spain came samples of acute and convalescent COVID-19.

Germline values: CDR1 SGDLS, CDR2 YYNGEE. The germline V and J ends were trimmed by 4 bases and 0 bases, with 10 bases remaining between them. The CDR3 extends over 14 amino acids. Authors' data handling: Estimated nucleated cell counts came from reference gene primer amplification. The assay was immunoSEQ multiplex PCR, and TCRdb's table has in-frame clones only and misses some. V, J and clone size are taken as reported in that table, and D and trimming were inferred from the DNA itself. This repertoire shows around 450,000 clones, 87% found once; its top ten account for approximately 0.7%. The sample consisted of PBMCs or T cells enriched from blood (not recorded which). The chain has TRBV9 and TRBJ1-1; the D gene is possibly TRBD1 (6 bases). The receptor was derived from a woman under 30 who had recovered from COVID-19. The CDR3 DNA sequence: TGTGCCAGCAGCCCAGGGGCCCTGAACACTGAAGCTTTCTTT. This sequence encodes CASSPGALNTEAFF.